Sample share makes the clone carrying this TCR beta chain medium-sized (0.01 to 0.1%). Its antigen is not identified. General study results and limits: Tumor-infiltrating Treg TCR alpha and beta sequences overlapped most with tumor naive CD4+ T cells, then blood naive. In terms of TCR gene usage, tumor memory CD4+ T cells clustered together with blood and lymph node memory CD4+ cells, as well as with lymph node naive CD4+ cells.

J lost 7 bases, V lost 5 bases, and 8 bases had no gene match. The CDR3 is 15 residues long. Semi-nested PCR with Nested Universal Primer A followed constant-region reverse priming of full-length variable regions. Using its own MiXCR run on the 5' RACE reads, TCRdb lists one record per CDR3 protein. The sample lists under 15,000 distinct CDR3 sequences, about 22% occurring once. Sequencing was performed on naive CD4+ T cells sorted from blood. Documented subset: naive CD4+ T cells, CD4+CD45RA+CD25-. V is TRBV12-3 or TRBV12-4 and J is TRBJ2-4; 10 bases align to TRBD1. The TCR comes from a female donor with breast cancer. The CDR3, as DNA: TGTGCCAGCAGTCAGGGACAGGGGTCCGGCAACATTCAGTACTTC. Amino acid sequence: CASSQGQGSGNIQYF.